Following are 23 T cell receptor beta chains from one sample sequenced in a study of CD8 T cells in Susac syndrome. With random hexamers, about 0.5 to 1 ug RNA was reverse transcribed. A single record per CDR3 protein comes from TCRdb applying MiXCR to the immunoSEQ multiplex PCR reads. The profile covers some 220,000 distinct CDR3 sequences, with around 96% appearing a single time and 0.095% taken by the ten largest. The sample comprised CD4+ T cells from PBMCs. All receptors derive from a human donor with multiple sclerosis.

The CDR3 protein is CASSKPQTGGLRDTQYF. The CDR3 region has the DNA TGTGCCAGCAGTAAACCCCAGACGGGGGGGCTCAGGGATACGCAGTATTTT. The rearrangement joins TRBV12-3 or TRBV12-4 to TRBJ2-3, with TRBD2 matching over 8 bases. Germline trimming cut 5 bases from V and 6 bases from J; bases unmatched to any gene: 16. The CDR3 is 17 residues long.

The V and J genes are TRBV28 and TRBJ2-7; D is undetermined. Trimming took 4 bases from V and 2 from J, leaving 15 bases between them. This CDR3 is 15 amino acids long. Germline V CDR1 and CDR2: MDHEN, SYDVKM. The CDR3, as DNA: TGTGCCAGCAGTTCTACGGGTTTTTATCCCTACGAGCAGTACTTC. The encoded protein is CASSSTGFYPYEQYF.

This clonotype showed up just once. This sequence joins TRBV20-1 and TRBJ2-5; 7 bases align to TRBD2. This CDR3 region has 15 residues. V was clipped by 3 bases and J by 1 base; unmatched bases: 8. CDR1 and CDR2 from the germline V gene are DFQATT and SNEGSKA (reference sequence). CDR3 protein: CSASRWGGIQETQYF. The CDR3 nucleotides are TGCAGTGCTAGTCGATGGGGGGGGATCCAAGAGACCCAGTACTTC.

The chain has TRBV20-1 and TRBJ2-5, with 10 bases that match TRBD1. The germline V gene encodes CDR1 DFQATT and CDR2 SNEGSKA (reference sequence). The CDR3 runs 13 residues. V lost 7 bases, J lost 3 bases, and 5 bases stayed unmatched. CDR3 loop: CSGLTGGEETQYF. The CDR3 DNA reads TGCAGTGGCCTGACAGGGGGCGAAGAGACCCAGTACTTC.

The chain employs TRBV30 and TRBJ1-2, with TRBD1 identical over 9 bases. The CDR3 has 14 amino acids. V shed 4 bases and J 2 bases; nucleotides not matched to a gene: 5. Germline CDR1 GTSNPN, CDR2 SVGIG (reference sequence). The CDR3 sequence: CAWTGTGGNYGYTF. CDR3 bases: TGTGCCTGGACCGGAACAGGGGGCAACTATGGCTACACCTTC.

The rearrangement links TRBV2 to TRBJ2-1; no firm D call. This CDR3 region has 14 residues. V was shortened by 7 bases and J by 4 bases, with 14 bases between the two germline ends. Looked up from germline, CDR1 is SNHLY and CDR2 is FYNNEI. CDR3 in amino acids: CASTSLGPYNEQFF. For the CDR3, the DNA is TGTGCCAGCACATCCCTCGGTCCATACAATGAGCAGTTCTTC.

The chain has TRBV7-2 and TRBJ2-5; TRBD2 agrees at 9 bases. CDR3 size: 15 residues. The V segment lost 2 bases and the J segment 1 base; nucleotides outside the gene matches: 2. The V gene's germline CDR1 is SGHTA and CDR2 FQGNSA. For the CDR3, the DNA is TGTGCCAGCAGCTTACTAGCGGGACCCCAAGAGACCCAGTACTTC. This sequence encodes CASSLLAGPQETQYF.

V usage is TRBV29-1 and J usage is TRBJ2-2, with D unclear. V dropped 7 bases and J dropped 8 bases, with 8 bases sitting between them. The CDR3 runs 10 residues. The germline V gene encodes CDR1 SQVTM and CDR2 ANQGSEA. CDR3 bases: TGCAGCGCCCTTGGGGGGGAGCTGTTTTTT. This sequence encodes CSALGGELFF.

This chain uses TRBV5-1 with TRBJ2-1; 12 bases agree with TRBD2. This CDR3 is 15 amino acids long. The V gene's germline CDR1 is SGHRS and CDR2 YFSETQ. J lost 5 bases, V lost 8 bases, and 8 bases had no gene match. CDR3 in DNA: TGCGCCAGTAATGAACTAGCGGGAGGAGACAATGAGCAGTTCTTC. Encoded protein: CASNELAGGDNEQFF.

CDR3 DNA sequence: TGCGCCAGCAGCTTAAAAGACGGACCGAGTGACAAGTACTTC. This translates into CASSLKDGPSDKYF. V usage is TRBV5-1 and J usage is TRBJ2-7, with no clear D. V was cut by 2 bases and J by 11 bases, with 20 bases left in between. CDR1 SGHRS and CDR2 YFSETQ come from the germline V gene. The CDR3 is 14 residues long.

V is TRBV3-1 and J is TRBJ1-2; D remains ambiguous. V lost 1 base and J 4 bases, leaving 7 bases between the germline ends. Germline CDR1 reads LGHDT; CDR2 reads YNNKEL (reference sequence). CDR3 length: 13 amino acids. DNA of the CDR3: TGTGCCAGCAGCCAAGGGTCGTTCTATGGCTACACCTTC. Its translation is CASSQGSFYGYTF.

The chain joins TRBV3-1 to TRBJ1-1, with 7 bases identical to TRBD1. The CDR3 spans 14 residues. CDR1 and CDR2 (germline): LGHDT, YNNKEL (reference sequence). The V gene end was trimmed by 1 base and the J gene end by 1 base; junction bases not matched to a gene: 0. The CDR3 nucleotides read TGTGCCAGCAGCCAAGGGACAGGGAACACTGAAGCTTTCTTT. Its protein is CASSQGTGNTEAFF.

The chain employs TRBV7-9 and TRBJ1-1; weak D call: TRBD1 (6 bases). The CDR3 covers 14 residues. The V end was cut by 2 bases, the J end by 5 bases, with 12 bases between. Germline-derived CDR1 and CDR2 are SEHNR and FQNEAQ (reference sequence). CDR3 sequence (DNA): TGTGCCAGCAGCTTAACAGGGATTCTTACTGAAGCTTTCTTT. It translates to CASSLTGILTEAFF.

The CDR3: CASSLGAYNEQFF. The CDR3 DNA reads as TGTGCCAGCAGCTTAGGAGCTTACAATGAGCAGTTCTTC. This chain links TRBV11-2 with TRBJ2-1, with no clear D. Germline CDR1 reads SGHAT; CDR2 reads FQNNGV. Trimming removed 1 base at V and 4 bases at J, with 5 bases between. The CDR3 is 13 amino acids.

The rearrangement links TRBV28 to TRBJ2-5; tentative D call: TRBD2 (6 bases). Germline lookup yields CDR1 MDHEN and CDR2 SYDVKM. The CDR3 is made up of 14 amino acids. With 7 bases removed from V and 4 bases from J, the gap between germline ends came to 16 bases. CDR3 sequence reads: CASTERALAETQYF. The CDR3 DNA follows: TGTGCCAGCACAGAGCGGGCCCTCGCAGAGACCCAGTACTTC.

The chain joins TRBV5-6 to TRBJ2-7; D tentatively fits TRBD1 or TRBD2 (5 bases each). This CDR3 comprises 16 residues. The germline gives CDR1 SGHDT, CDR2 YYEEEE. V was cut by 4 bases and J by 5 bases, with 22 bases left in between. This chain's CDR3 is CASSKDRGVVLDEQYF. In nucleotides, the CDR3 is TGTGCCAGCAGCAAAGACAGAGGGGTAGTTTTGGACGAGCAGTACTTC. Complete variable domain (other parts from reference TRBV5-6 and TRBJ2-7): DAGVTQSPTHLIKTRGQQVTLRCSPKSGHDTVSWYQQALGQGPQFIFQYYEEEERQRGNFPDRFSGHQFPNYSSELNVNALLLGDSALYLCASSKDRGVVLDEQYFGPGTRLTVT.

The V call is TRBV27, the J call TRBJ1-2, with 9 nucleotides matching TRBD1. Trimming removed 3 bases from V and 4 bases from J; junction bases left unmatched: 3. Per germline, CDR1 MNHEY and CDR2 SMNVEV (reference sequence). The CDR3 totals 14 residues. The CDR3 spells CASSLGQGGYGYTF. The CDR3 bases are TGTGCCAGCAGTTTGGGACAGGGTGGCTATGGCTACACCTTC.

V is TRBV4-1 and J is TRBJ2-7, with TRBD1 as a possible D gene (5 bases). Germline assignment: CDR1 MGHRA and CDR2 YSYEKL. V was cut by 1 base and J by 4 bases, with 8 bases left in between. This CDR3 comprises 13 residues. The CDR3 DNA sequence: TGCGCCAGCAGCCAAGCAGGGAAATACGAGCAGTACTTC. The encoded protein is CASSQAGKYEQYF.

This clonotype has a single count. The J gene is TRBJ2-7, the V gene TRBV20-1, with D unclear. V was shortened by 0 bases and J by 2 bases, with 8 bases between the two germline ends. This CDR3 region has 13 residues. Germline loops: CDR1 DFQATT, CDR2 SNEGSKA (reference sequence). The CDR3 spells CSARETGTYEQYF. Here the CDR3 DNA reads TGCAGTGCTAGAGAGACGGGCACCTACGAGCAGTACTTC.

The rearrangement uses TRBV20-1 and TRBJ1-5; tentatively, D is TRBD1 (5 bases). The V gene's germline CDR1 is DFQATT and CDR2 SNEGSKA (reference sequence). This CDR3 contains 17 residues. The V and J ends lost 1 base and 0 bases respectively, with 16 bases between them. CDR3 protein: CSARAPGGANSNQPQHF. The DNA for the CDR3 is TGCAGTGCTAGAGCACCTGGGGGAGCTAATAGCAATCAGCCCCAGCATTTT.

CDR3 sequence (DNA): TGTGCCTGGGAAACTCGGGACAGGGGGATTGGCTACACCTTC. It encodes CAWETRDRGIGYTF. The V call is TRBV30, the J call TRBJ1-2, with TRBD1 matching 11 bases. Per the germline V gene, CDR1 is GTSNPN and CDR2 is SVGIG (reference sequence). The CDR3 runs 14 residues. V lost 5 bases and J lost 7; bases outside the gene matches: 9.

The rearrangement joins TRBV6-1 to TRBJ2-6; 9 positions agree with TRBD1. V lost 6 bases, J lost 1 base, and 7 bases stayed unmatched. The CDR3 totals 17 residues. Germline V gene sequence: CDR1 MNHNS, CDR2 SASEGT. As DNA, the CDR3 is TGTGCCAGCAGGCGGGACAGGGTACAATCTGGGGCCAACGTCCTGACTTTC. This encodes CASRRDRVQSGANVLTF.

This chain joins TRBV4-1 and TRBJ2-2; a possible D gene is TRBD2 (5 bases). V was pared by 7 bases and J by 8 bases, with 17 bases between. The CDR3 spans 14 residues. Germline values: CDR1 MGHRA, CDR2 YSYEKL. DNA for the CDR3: TGCGCCAGCACCTTCTCCTCCCGGGGAGGGGAGCTGTTTTTT. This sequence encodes CASTFSSRGGELFF.